This entry is about one TCR beta chain. What it recognizes is unknown. The CDR3 is cut off 3 residues early in the read; its end comes from the germline J gene. The sample is drawn from a study of T cells in women clearing cervical HPV infection. Study-wide context: No precancer developed; the control's incident HPV16 infection cleared within 12 months. Controls gave blood once infection was undetectable; cases at lesion identification.

General observations from the study: CIN3+ cases had significantly higher TCR repertoire richness than controls, but evenness did not differ.

Repertoires were generated with immunoSEQ multiplex PCR, while TCRdb's copy carries only in-frame clones and drops some. This sample carries 35,000 to 45,000 clones, with under 6.5% going to the ten biggest clones. With V trimmed by 3 bases and J by 6 bases, 4 bases remained unmatched. The CDR3 has 15 residues. CDR1 SEHNR and CDR2 FQNEAQ come from the germline V gene (reference sequence). Specimen: blood buffy coat. The V gene is TRBV7-9, the J gene TRBJ2-2; 10 nucleotides match TRBD1. The sequence was collected from a woman between 18 and 70 years old with a cervical HPV16 infection that either progressed to CIN3+ or cleared (not recorded which). The DNA read from the CDR3 is TGTGCCAGCAGCTTGACAGGGGGCCTCGCCGGGGAG. This translates into CASSLTGGLAGE. The complete CDR3 protein is CASSLTGGLAGELFF.